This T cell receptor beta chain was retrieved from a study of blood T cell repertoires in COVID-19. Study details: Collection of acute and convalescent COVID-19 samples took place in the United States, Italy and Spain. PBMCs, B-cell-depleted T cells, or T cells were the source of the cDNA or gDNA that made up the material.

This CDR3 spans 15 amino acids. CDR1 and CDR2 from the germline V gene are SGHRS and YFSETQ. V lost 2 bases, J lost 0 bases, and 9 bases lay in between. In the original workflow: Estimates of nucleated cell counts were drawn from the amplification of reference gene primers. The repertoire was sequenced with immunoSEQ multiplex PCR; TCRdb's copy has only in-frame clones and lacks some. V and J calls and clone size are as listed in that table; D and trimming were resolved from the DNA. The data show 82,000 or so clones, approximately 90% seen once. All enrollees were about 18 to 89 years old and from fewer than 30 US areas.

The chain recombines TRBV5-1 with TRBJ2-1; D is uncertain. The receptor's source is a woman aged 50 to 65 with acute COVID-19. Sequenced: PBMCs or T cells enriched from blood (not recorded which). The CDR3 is CASSLNINSYNEQFF. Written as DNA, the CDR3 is TGCGCCAGCAGCTTAAACATCAACTCCTACAATGAGCAGTTCTTC.